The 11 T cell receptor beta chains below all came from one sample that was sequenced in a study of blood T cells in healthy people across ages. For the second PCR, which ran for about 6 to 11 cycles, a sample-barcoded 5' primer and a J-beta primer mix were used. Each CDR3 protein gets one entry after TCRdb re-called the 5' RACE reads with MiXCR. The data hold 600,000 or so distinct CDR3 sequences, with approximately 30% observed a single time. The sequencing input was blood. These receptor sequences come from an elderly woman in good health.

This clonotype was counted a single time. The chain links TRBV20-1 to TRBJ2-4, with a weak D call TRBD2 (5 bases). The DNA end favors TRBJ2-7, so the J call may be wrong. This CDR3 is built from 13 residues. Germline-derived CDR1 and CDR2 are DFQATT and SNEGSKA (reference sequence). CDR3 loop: CSAPGKGAYEQYF. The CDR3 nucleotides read TGCAGTGCGCCGGGAAAGGGTGCCTACGAGCAGTACTTC.

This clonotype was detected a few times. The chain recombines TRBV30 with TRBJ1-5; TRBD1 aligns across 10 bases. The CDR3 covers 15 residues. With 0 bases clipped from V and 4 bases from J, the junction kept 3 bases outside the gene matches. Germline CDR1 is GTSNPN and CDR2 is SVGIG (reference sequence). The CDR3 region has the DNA TGTGCCTGGAGTGTCCCGGGACAGGGGAATCAGCCCCAGCATTTT. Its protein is CAWSVPGQGNQPQHF.

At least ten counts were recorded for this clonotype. In DNA form, the CDR3 reads TGCGCCAGCAGCTTGGCCAGGGCAACTAATGAAAAACTGTTTTTT. This gives the protein CASSLARATNEKLFF. The gene calls are TRBV5-1 and TRBJ1-4; D is perhaps TRBD1 (5 bases). The CDR3 runs to 15 residues. Germline values: CDR1 SGHRS, CDR2 YFSETQ. V lost 0 bases, J lost 0 bases, and 6 bases lay in between. The complete variable domain, with remaining parts taken from reference TRBV5-1 and TRBJ1-4, reads KAGVTQTPRYLIKTRGQQVTLSCSPISGHRSVSWYQQTPGQGLQFLFEYFSETQRNKGNFPGRFSGRQFSNSRSEMNVSTLELGDSALYLCASSLARATNEKLFFGSGTQLSVL.

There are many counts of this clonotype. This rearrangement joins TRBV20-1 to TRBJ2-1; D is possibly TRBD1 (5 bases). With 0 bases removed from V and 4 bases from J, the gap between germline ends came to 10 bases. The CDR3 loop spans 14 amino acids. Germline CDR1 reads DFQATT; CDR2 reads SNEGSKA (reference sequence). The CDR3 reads CSARDSNRYNEQFF. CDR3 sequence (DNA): TGCAGTGCTAGAGATTCGAACAGGTACAATGAGCAGTTCTTC.

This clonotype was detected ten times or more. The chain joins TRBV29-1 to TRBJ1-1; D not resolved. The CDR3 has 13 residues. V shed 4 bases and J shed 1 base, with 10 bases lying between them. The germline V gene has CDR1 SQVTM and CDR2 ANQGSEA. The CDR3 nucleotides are TGCAGCGTTGGGGTCTTACAGAACACTGAAGCTTTCTTT. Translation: CSVGVLQNTEAFF. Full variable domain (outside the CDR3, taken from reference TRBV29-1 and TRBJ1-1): SAVISQKPSRDICQRGTSLTIQCQVDSQVTMMFWYRQQPGQSLTLIATANQGSEATYESGFVIDKFPISRPNLTFSTLTVSNMSPEDSSIYLCSVGVLQNTEAFFGQGTRLTVV.

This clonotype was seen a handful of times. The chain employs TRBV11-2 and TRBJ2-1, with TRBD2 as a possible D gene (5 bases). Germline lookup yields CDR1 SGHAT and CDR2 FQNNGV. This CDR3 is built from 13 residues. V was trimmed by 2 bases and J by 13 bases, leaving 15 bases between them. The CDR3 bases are TGTGCCAGCAGCTTATTCGCTGGGGAGACCCAGTTCTTC. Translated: CASSLFAGETQFF.

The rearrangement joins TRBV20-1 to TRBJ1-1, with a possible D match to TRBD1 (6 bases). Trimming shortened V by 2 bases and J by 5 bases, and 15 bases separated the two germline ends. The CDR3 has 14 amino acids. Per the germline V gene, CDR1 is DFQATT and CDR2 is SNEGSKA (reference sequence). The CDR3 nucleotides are TGCAGTGCTAGACGTGGCAGGGGAGGGACTGAAGCTTTCTTT. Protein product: CSARRGRGGTEAFF.

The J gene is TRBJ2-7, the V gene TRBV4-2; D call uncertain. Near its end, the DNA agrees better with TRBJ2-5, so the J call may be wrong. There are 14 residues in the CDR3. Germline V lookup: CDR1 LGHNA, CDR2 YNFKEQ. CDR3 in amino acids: CASSQERTTETQYF. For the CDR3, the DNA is TGTGCCAGCAGCCAAGAAAGGACGACGGAGACCCAGTACTTC.

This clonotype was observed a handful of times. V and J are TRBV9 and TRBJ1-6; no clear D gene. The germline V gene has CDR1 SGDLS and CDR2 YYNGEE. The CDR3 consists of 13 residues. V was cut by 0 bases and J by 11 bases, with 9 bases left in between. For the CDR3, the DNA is TGTGCCAGCAGCGTAGAACCGAATACACCCCTCCACTTT. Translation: CASSVEPNTPLHF.

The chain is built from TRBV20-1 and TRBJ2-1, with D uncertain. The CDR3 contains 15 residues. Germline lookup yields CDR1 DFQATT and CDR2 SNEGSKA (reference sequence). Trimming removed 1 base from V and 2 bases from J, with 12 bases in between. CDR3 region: CSARGVAETYNEQFF. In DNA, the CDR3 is TGCAGTGCTAGAGGGGTCGCGGAGACCTACAATGAGCAGTTCTTC.

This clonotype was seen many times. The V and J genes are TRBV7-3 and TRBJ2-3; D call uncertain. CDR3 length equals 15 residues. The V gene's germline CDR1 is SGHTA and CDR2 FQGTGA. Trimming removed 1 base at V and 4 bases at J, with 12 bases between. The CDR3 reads CASSLRTSEADTQYF. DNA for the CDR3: TGTGCCAGCAGCTTAAGGACCTCTGAGGCAGATACGCAGTATTTT.